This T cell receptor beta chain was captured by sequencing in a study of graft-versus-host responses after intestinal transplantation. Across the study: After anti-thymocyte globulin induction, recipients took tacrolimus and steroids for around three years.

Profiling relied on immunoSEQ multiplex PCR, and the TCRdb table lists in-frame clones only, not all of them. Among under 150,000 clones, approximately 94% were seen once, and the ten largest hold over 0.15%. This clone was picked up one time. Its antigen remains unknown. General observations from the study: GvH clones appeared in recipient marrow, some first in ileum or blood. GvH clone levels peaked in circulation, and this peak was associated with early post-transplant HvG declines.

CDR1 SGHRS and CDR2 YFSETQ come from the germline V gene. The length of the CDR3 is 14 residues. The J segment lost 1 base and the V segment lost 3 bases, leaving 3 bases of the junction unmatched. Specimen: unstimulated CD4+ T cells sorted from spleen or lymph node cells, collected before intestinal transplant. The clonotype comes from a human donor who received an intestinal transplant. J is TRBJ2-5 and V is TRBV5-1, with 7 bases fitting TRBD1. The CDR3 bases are TGCGCCAGCAGCTCCGGGACAGCCCAAGAGACCCAGTACTTC. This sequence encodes CASSSGTAQETQYF.